This passage covers 20 T cell receptor beta chains from one sample sequenced in a study of T cells after yellow fever vaccination. A single record per CDR3 protein comes from TCRdb applying MiXCR to the 5' RACE reads. The sample shows about 340,000 distinct CDR3 sequences, about 4% of them seen only once. The sequenced sample was PBMCs, obtained 5 days after the yellow fever booster vaccination. These receptors originate from a man younger than 35 who received the YFV17D yellow fever vaccine.

The V and J genes are TRBV7-2 and TRBJ1-2; perhaps TRBD1 as D (6 bases). The germline V gene encodes CDR1 SGHTA and CDR2 FQGNSA. The CDR3 contains 15 residues. V lost 4 bases and J 7 bases, leaving 19 bases between the germline ends. The CDR3 here is CASSSTLTGPLGYTF. In DNA form, the CDR3 reads TGTGCCAGCAGCTCCACCTTGACAGGACCCCTTGGCTACACCTTC.

This clonotype showed up many times. The chain recombines TRBV7-9 with TRBJ1-2, with unresolved D. Germline V gene sequence: CDR1 SEHNR, CDR2 FQNEAQ (reference sequence). The CDR3 runs 15 residues. V was shortened by 1 base and J by 3 bases, with 12 bases between the two germline ends. The CDR3 nucleotides are TGTGCCAGCAGCTTAGATGCAAGAGCCCACTATGGCTACACCTTC. This codes for CASSLDARAHYGYTF.

This clonotype was observed a few times. The rearrangement joins TRBV9 to TRBJ2-7; 7 positions match TRBD2. The V gene end was trimmed by 2 bases and the J gene end by 7 bases; junction bases not matched to a gene: 6. Germline values: CDR1 SGDLS, CDR2 YYNGEE. The length of the CDR3 is 13 residues. This CDR3 is CASSVQRGGEQYF. CDR3 nucleotide sequence: TGTGCCAGCAGCGTCCAGCGGGGAGGTGAGCAGTACTTC.

This clonotype was seen at least ten times. The rearrangement uses TRBV6-5 and TRBJ1-5; D possibly corresponds to TRBD1 (6 bases). The CDR3 runs to 15 residues. V was shortened by 6 bases and J by 5 bases, with 17 bases between the two germline ends. Looked up from germline, CDR1 is MNHEY and CDR2 is SVGAGI. In nucleotides, the CDR3 is TGTGCCAGCAGGAGCAACTACAGGGCGGATCAGCCCCAGCATTTT. This sequence encodes CASRSNYRADQPQHF.

To note about this clonotype: A clone one base away is much larger, so this may be a read error. V usage is TRBV14 and J usage is TRBJ2-3, with TRBD1 matching over 7 bases. This CDR3 has 14 residues. Looked up from germline, CDR1 is SGHDN and CDR2 is FVKESK. The V gene end was trimmed by 3 bases and the J gene end by 6 bases; junction bases not matched to a gene: 6. For the CDR3, the DNA is TGTGCCAGCAGCCACAGAGTAGGGGGCGATACGCAGTATTTT. Its protein product is CASSHRVGGDTQYF.

The chain combines TRBV7-9 with TRBJ2-3; D remains unclear. Trimming pared 3 bases from V and 6 bases from J, leaving 10 bases between. The CDR3 is 13 residues long. Germline V CDR1 and CDR2: SEHNR, FQNEAQ (reference sequence). The CDR3, as DNA: TGTGCCAGCAGCTTTAGCAATTCGGATACGCAGTATTTT. The encoded protein is CASSFSNSDTQYF.

The J gene is TRBJ2-3, the V gene TRBV20-1; a possible D gene is TRBD1 (5 bases). The germline V and J ends were trimmed by 1 base and 3 bases, with 14 bases remaining between them. CDR1 and CDR2 from the germline V gene are DFQATT and SNEGSKA (reference sequence). The CDR3 is 15 amino acids. CDR3 sequence reads: CSARGPTAGTDTQYF. The CDR3, as DNA: TGCAGTGCTAGAGGCCCTACTGCAGGGACAGATACGCAGTATTTT.

A few counts support this clonotype. V gene TRBV24-1 combines with J gene TRBJ2-1; TRBD2 aligns across 14 bases. The CDR3 spans 16 residues. V shed 4 bases and J 5 bases; nucleotides not matched to a gene: 3. Germline loops: CDR1 KGHDR, CDR2 SFDVKD. CDR3 DNA: TGTGCCACCAGTGACGGACTAGCGGGGGGCAACAATGAGCAGTTCTTC. As protein: CATSDGLAGGNNEQFF.

There are many counts of this clonotype. The chain carries TRBV5-4 and TRBJ2-7, with 7 bases lining up with TRBD2. Unmatched junction bases numbered 2, after V lost 2 bases and J lost 6 bases. The length of the CDR3 is 12 residues. Germline V gene data show CDR1 as SGHNT and CDR2 as YYREEE (reference sequence). The CDR3 reads CASSFSSGEQYV. In DNA form, the CDR3 reads TGTGCCAGCAGCTTCTCTAGCGGCGAGCAGTACGTC.

V and J are TRBV7-2 and TRBJ2-1; no clear D. V lost 4 bases to trimming and J lost 10 bases, with 8 bases between them. This CDR3 spans 11 amino acids. Germline V gene lookup returns CDR1 SGHTA and CDR2 FQGNSA. The CDR3 loop reads CASSYDIEQFF. CDR3 in DNA: TGTGCCAGCAGCTACGATATCGAGCAGTTCTTC. The whole variable domain, remainder taken from reference TRBV7-2 and TRBJ2-1, is GAGVSQSPSNKVTEKGKDVELRCDPISGHTALYWYRQSLGQGLEFLIYFQGNSAPDKSGLPSDRFSAERTGGSVSTLTIQRTQQEDSAVYLCASSYDIEQFFGPGTRLTVL.

This clonotype has ten or more counts. The chain has TRBV15 and TRBJ2-1; D may be TRBD1 or TRBD2 (5 bases each). Germline CDR1 LNHNV, CDR2 YYDKDF (reference sequence). CDR3 length: 14 amino acids. V was cut by 3 bases and J by 9 bases, with 15 bases left in between. The DNA for the CDR3 is TGTGCCACCAGCAGGGTTCGAGGGGATACTGAGCAGTTCTTC. Encoded protein: CATSRVRGDTEQFF.

There are a few counts of this clonotype. The chain has TRBV20-1 and TRBJ1-5; TRBD1 might be the D (6 bases). This CDR3 is 14 amino acids long. V was clipped by 1 base and J by 3 bases, with 10 bases between them. In germline, CDR1 is DFQATT, CDR2 SNEGSKA (reference sequence). CDR3 DNA: TGCAGTGCTAGAGTCCGGGACAACAATCAGCCCCAGCATTTT. Residues: CSARVRDNNQPQHF.

The rearrangement uses TRBV18 and TRBJ1-2, with D perhaps matching TRBD1 (5 bases). The CDR3 covers 14 residues. Trimming pared 3 bases from V and 8 bases from J, leaving 16 bases between. CDR1 is KGHSH, CDR2 LQKENI, per germline. CDR3 DNA sequence: TGTGCCAGCTCACCTTCGGCGGGGCTAGAGGGCTACACCTTC. It specifies CASSPSAGLEGYTF.

This clonotype was observed at least ten times. Compared with germline, one end of the junction differs, possibly owing to a read error. This chain joins TRBV5-1 and TRBJ2-5; TRBD2 aligns across 12 bases. The germline CDR1 and CDR2 sequences are SGHRS and YFSETQ. The CDR3 is 14 residues long. CDR3: CASSLAGGQETQYF. DNA of the CDR3: TGTGCCAGCAGTCTAGCGGGGGGGCAAGAGACCCAGTACTTC. The entire variable domain, with the rest obtained from reference TRBV5-1 and TRBJ2-5, is as follows: KAGVTQTPRYLIKTRGQQVTLSCSPISGHRSVSWYQQTPGQGLQFLFEYFSETQRNKGNFPGRFSGRQFSNSRSEMNVSTLELGDSALYLCASSLAGGQETQYFGPGTRLLVL.

This clonotype was seen a handful of times. The chain uses TRBV3-1 and TRBJ1-2; D remains unclear. This CDR3 contains 13 residues. CDR1 is LGHDT and CDR2 is YNNKEL in the germline V gene (reference sequence). V lost 4 bases to trimming and J lost 4 bases, with 10 bases between them. Here the CDR3 reads CASSPAQAYGYTF. DNA of the CDR3: TGTGCCAGCAGCCCTGCCCAAGCCTATGGCTACACCTTC.

This clonotype was detected ten times or more. The chain has TRBV5-1 and TRBJ1-4, with D maybe TRBD1 (5 bases). Germline CDR1 is SGHRS and CDR2 is YFSETQ. CDR3 length equals 15 residues. V was clipped by 4 bases and J by 0 bases, with 10 bases between them. The DNA for the CDR3 is TGCGCCAGCAGCGGAAGGGGTACAACTAATGAAAAACTGTTTTTT. Translation: CASSGRGTTNEKLFF.

The chain uses TRBV7-2 and TRBJ2-5; D call uncertain. CDR3 size: 15 residues. The germline V and J ends were trimmed by 0 bases and 0 bases, with 8 bases remaining between them. CDR1 is SGHTA, CDR2 FQGNSA, per germline. The CDR3 here is CASSLAPGNQETQYF. The CDR3 DNA reads as TGTGCCAGCAGCTTAGCACCGGGTAACCAAGAGACCCAGTACTTC.

This clonotype has just a few counts. CDR3 in DNA: TGTGCCAGCAGCCCCGAATTTGCAACTAATGAAAAACTGTTTTTT. Translating gives CASSPEFATNEKLFF. This sequence joins TRBV7-2 and TRBJ1-4, with D unresolved. In germline, CDR1 is SGHTA, CDR2 FQGNSA. This CDR3 comprises 15 residues. The germline V and J ends were trimmed by 5 bases and 0 bases, with 10 bases remaining between them.

Many counts were recorded for this clonotype. The gene calls are TRBV11-3 and TRBJ2-2; TRBD1 agrees at 12 bases. V dropped 5 bases and J dropped 6; count of bases not matched to a gene: 10. Germline CDR1 reads SGHNT; CDR2 reads YENEEA. The CDR3 covers 17 residues. DNA for the CDR3: TGTGCCAGCAGCCCCCAGACCGGGACAGGGGGCCCCGGGGAGCTGTTTTTT. Its protein is CASSPQTGTGGPGELFF.

In this sample, this clonotype turned up many times. The V gene is TRBV15, the J gene TRBJ2-3; maybe TRBD2 (7 bases). The V gene's germline CDR1 is LNHNV and CDR2 YYDKDF (reference sequence). V lost 1 base and J 1 base, leaving 18 bases between the germline ends. This CDR3 region has 18 residues. The CDR3 loop reads CATSRVRGAPDGTDTQYF. The CDR3, as DNA: TGTGCCACCAGCAGAGTACGGGGGGCGCCGGACGGCACAGATACGCAGTATTTT.